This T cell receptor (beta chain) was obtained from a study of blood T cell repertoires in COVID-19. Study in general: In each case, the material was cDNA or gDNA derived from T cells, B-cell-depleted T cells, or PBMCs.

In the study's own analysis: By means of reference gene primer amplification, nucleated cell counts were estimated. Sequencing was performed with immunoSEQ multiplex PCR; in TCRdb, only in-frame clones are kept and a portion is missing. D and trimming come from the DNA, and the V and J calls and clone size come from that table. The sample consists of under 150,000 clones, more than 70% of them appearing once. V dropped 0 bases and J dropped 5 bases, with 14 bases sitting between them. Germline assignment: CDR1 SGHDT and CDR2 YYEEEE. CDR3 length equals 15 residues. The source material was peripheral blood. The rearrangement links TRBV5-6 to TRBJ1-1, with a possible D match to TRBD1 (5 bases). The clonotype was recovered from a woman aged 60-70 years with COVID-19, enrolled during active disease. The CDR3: CASSLGGYSNTEAFF. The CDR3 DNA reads TGTGCCAGCAGCTTGGGGGGCTATAGCAATACTGAAGCTTTCTTT. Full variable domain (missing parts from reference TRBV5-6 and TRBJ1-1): DAGVTQSPTHLIKTRGQQVTLRCSPKSGHDTVSWYQQALGQGPQFIFQYYEEEERQRGNFPDRFSGHQFPNYSSELNVNALLLGDSALYLCASSLGGYSNTEAFFGQGTRLTVV.